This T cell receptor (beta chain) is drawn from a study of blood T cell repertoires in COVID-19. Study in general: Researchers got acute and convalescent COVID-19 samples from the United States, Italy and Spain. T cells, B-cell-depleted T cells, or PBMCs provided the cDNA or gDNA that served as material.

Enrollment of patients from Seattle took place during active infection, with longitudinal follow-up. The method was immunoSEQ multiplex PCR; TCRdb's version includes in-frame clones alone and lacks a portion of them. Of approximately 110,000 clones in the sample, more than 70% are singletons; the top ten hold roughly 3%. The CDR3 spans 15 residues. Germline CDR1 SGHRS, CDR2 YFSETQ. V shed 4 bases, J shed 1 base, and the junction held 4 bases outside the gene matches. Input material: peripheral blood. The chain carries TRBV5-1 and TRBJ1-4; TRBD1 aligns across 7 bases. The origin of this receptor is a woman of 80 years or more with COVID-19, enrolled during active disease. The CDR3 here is CASSPTGETNEKLFF. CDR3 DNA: TGCGCCAGCAGCCCCACAGGGGAAACTAATGAAAAACTGTTTTTT.